These T cell receptor beta chains were read from a single sample in a study of cytomegalovirus exposure and HLA in healthy donors. Measured with immunoSEQ multiplex PCR; TCRdb has only the in-frame clones, and not every one. The profile shows 150,000 to 200,000 clones, about 75% of them singletons. The sequenced sample consisted of PBMCs. These receptors originate from a female donor in good health and CMV-seronegative. The CDR3 runs from the conserved cysteine through the conserved F or W. Each record gives: J gene, CDR3 length, V gene, D gene, clone size, CDR3 protein, CDR3 DNA. D genes are given only for firm matches. Only part of the rows carry a size: once, few, many, or a class if the clone is expanded.

>TRBJ1-5|14|TRBV5-5|NA|NA
CASSLDRGEQPQHF
TGTGCCAGCAGCTTGGATCGGGGAGAGCAGCCCCAGCATTTT
>TRBJ2-1|16|TRBV27|NA|NA
CASSLYVRGLANEQFF
TGTGCCAGCAGTTTATATGTGCGGGGCCTAGCAAATGAGCAGTTCTTC
>TRBJ2-7|16|TRBV4-2|TRBD2|NA
CASSPALAGGAYEQYF
TGTGCCAGCAGCCCAGCCCTAGCGGGGGGGGCCTACGAGCAGTACTTC
>TRBJ2-3|15|TRBV28|NA|NA
CASRVRPGGTDTQYF
TGTGCCAGCAGAGTGCGCCCCGGGGGCACAGATACGCAGTATTTT
>TRBJ1-2|15|TRBV7-9|NA|NA
CASSLRDGGGYGYTF
TGTGCCAGCAGCCTGCGGGACGGCGGGGGCTATGGCTACACCTTC
>TRBJ1-3|13|TRBV11-2|NA|NA
CASSPNSGNTIYF
TGTGCCAGCAGCCCCAACTCTGGAAACACCATATATTTT
>TRBJ1-5|13|TRBV6-5|NA|NA
CASSYSSGQPQHF
TGTGCCAGCAGTTACTCTAGCGGTCAGCCCCAGCATTTT
>TRBJ2-6|18|TRBV5-6|NA|NA
CASTRGGEAYSGANVLTF
TGTGCCAGCACCCGGGGCGGGGAGGCCTACTCTGGGGCCAACGTCCTGACTTTC
>TRBJ1-1|13|TRBV11-3|NA|NA
CASSLDKNTEAFF
TGTGCCAGCAGCTTAGACAAGAACACTGAAGCTTTCTTT
>TRBJ1-1|16|TRBV19|TRBD1|NA
CASSTDRGRGNTEAFF
TGTGCCAGTAGTACGGACAGGGGGCGAGGGAACACTGAAGCTTTCTTT
>TRBJ2-2|14|TRBV25-1|NA|NA
CASSDRGRGGELFF
TGTGCCAGCAGTGACAGGGGACGAGGCGGGGAGCTGTTTTTT
>TRBJ2-2|16|TRBV7-3|TRBD1|once
CASSFHGTANTGELFF
TGTGCCAGCAGCTTTCACGGGACAGCGAACACCGGGGAGCTGTTTTTT
>TRBJ2-7|14|TRBV21-1|NA|NA
CASYGGRPDYEQYF
TGTGCCAGCTACGGGGGAAGGCCCGACTACGAGCAGTACTTC
>TRBJ2-7|13|TRBV29-1|NA|NA
CSVDEAGWGEQYF
TGCAGCGTTGACGAGGCGGGGTGGGGGGAGCAGTACTTC
>TRBJ2-3|15|TRBV27|TRBD2|once
CASSLSSGFTDTQYF
TGTGCCAGCAGCCTCTCTAGCGGATTCACAGATACGCAGTATTTT
>TRBJ2-5|15|TRBV19|TRBD1|NA
CASSTGTGGGETQYF
TGTGCCAGTAGTACCGGGACAGGGGGCGGGGAGACCCAGTACTTC
>TRBJ2-1|16|TRBV5-1|NA|once
CASSPNLGGGYNEQFF
TGCGCCAGCAGCCCGAACTTGGGGGGTGGGTACAATGAGCAGTTCTTC
>TRBJ2-7|14|TRBV5-1|TRBD2|few
CASSYGGGSYEQYF
TGCGCCAGCAGCTACGGCGGGGGGTCCTACGAGCAGTACTTC
>TRBJ1-5|13|TRBV30|NA|NA
CAWSPGGNQPQHF
TGTGCCTGGAGCCCGGGGGGGAATCAGCCCCAGCATTTT
>TRBJ2-7|16|TRBV7-2|NA|NA
CASSLAGDVSSYEQYF
TGTGCCAGCAGCTTAGCGGGAGACGTGAGCTCCTACGAGCAGTACTTC
>TRBJ2-4|15|TRBV7-2|NA|NA
CASSLVSTGSWDQYF
TGTGCCAGCAGCTTAGTCTCGACAGGTTCCTGGGATCAGTACTTC
>TRBJ2-3|16|TRBV4-2|TRBD2|few
CASSQDQGTRTDTQYF
TGTGCCAGCAGCCAAGATCAAGGGACTAGAACAGATACGCAGTATTTT
>TRBJ2-7|14|TRBV5-1|NA|NA
CASSLAIGPGEQYF
TGCGCCAGCAGCTTGGCCATTGGGCCGGGAGAGCAGTACTTC
>TRBJ2-1|13|TRBV5-1|TRBD2|NA
CASSSGLAGWQFF
TGCGCCAGCAGCTCCGGACTAGCTGGATGGCAGTTCTTC
>TRBJ2-5|15|TRBV27|NA|NA
CASSFQRLPQETQYF
TGTGCCAGCAGTTTCCAGCGGCTGCCACAAGAGACCCAGTACTTC